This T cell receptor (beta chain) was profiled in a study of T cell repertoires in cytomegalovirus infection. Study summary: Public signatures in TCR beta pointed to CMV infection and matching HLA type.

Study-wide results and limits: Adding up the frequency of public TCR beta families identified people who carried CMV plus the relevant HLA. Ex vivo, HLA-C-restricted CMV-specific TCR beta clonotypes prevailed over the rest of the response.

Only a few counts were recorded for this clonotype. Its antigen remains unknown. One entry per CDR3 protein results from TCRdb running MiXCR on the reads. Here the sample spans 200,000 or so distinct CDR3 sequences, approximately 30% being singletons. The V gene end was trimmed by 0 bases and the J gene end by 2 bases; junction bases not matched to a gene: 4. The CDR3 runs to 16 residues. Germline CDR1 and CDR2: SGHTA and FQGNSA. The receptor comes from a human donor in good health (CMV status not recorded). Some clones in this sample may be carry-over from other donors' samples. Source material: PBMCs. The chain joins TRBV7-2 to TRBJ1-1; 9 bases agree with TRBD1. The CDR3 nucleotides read TGTGCCAGCAGCTTAGCGGGGACAGGGAGAAACACTGAAGCTTTCTTT. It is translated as CASSLAGTGRNTEAFF.